The T cell receptor beta chain under discussion was sequenced for a study of siplizumab effects on memory and regulatory T cells (dated by TCRdb to about 2019). With respect to the entire study: Across about eight responder-stimulator pairs, mixed lymphocyte reactions were run as pairs, about 1 with siplizumab at roughly 1 ug/mL and about 1 without drug. The effect of the anti-CD2 antibody siplizumab on alloreactive T-cell subsets was examined in allogeneic mixed lymphocyte reactions constructed from human PBMCs.

V is clipped by 3 bases and J by 2 bases, and the sequence between their germline boundaries is 14 bases long. The germline V gene encodes CDR1 LNHDA and CDR2 SQIVND (reference sequence). Inclusive of the bounding cysteine and phenylalanine, the CDR3 is 16 residues long. Only CDR3 DNA is held: 48 bases, read in frame from base 1. Concerning this clone: Its antigen remains undetermined. No per-base quality is available; no much larger clone lies one base away.

Library generation was performed with the immunoSEQ multiplex PCR assay. The deep sequencing platform assayed around 10^5 TCR templates per sample. Genomic DNA extracted from sorted T cells was the material used for TCRbeta CDR3 sequencing. The authors' analysis ran thus. The R programming language was used for the clonal analysis of the TCRbeta CDR3 data. Comparing unstimulated samples against CFSE-low samples taken after the reaction was how alloreactive CD4+ and CD8+ clones were defined. Regulatory or non-regulatory origin was assigned to alloreactive CD4+ clones by matching of sequences to sorted unstimulated Treg and non-Treg repertoires. The table comes from immuneACCESS by way of TCRdb, which keeps in-frame sequences with V and J called. Part of the clones is missing from these tables; in studies checked, under half for an unresolved V gene and the rest for unknown reasons. The D gene and trimming were derived from the DNA, and the V and J assignments and clone size from that table. The sample yields around 4,000 clones; 45% to 60% were counted once. The top ten clonotypes cover under 5% of the sample.

Mixed lymphocyte reaction cells were cocultured at 37°C for more than 5 days. Responder PBMCs were labelled with CFSE and stimulator PBMCs were labelled with Violet Dye, after which the responder and stimulator PBMCs were mixed at a 1:1 ratio. Sorted unstimulated T cells, along with proliferating T cells recovered from mixed lymphocyte reactions, underwent TCRbeta CDR3 sequencing. Fresh whole blood from about 11 HLA-typed healthy donors was used as the source from which PBMCs were isolated. Proliferating CFSE-low responder T cells were FACS-sorted after the mixed lymphocyte reaction for TCR sequencing. General findings and caveats noted by the study authors: The cumulative frequency of alloreactive sequences that could be traced back to unstimulated CD4+ memory T cells was significantly reduced by siplizumab. Sequences below about 10^-5 frequency were poorly captured, so only a minor fraction of alloreactive clones could be mapped to unstimulated subsets. Among mappable alloreactive CD4+ clones, the Treg-derived fraction averaged approximately 72% with siplizumab versus around 29% in control reactions. For roughly 80-96% of proliferating CD4+ or CD8+ clones, no naive or memory phenotype could be assigned. No functional confirmation was obtained for the suppressive function of proliferating Tregs from siplizumab cultures. Unstimulated naive T cells appeared more diverse than memory T cells, and naive cells seemed to contribute substantially to the alloresponse.

Sample: CFSE-low (dividing) CD4+ T cells sorted from an allogeneic mixed lymphocyte reaction. The sequence links TRBV19 to TRBJ2-4; the D region possibly corresponds to TRBD1 (5 bases align). The TCR was taken from a human donor in good health; the cells came from an allogeneic mixed lymphocyte reaction. Some clones in this sample may be carry-over from other donors' samples. This receptor carries the CDR3 CASSMVGVGSKNIQYF. The sequence in DNA is TGTGCCAGTAGTATGGTAGGGGTAGGGTCCAAAAACATTCAGTACTTC.